Below, 21 T cell receptor beta chains from the same sample are listed, as sequenced in a study of chemoradiotherapy in HPV16-positive cancers. Method: immunoSEQ multiplex PCR; TCRdb's copy keeps in-frame clones and lacks some. The sample holds nearly 35,000 clones; 92% are singletons and the top ten take more than 3%. The sequencing used blood, collected from a patient who underwent chemoradiotherapy. The receptors originated from a human donor with HPV-associated anogenital cancer.

The gene calls are TRBV7-2 and TRBJ2-3; TRBD2 matches at 11 bases. Germline V lookup: CDR1 SGHTA, CDR2 FQGNSA. CDR3 size: 19 residues. Unmatched junction bases numbered 11, after V lost 2 bases and J lost 1 base. CDR3 loop: CASSLKILAGAVGTDTQYF. In nucleotides, the CDR3 is TGTGCCAGCAGCTTAAAGATACTAGCGGGAGCCGTGGGCACAGATACGCAGTATTTT.

The chain has TRBV25-1 and TRBJ2-1, with 8 bases identical to TRBD2. Trimming removed 6 bases from V and 8 bases from J; junction bases left unmatched: 15. The CDR3 has 16 amino acids. CDR1 is MGHDK, CDR2 SYGVNS, per germline. The CDR3 bases are TGTGCCAGCAGGGGCCCCGGGACTAGGGGACTTCATGAGCAGTTCTTC. It encodes CASRGPGTRGLHEQFF.

The V call is TRBV29-1, the J call TRBJ2-5; the D is unclear. Gene TRBJ2-7 matches the end of the DNA better, so the J call may be wrong. The CDR3 contains 11 residues. Germline V gene sequence: CDR1 SQVTM, CDR2 ANQGSEA. The CDR3: CSVATIYEQYF. CDR3 in DNA: TGCAGCGTTGCCACAATCTACGAGCAGTACTTC.

The CDR3 DNA is TGTGCCAGCAGTCCCTCTCCAGGGGGCTCTTACACCGGGGAGCTGTTTTTT. Translated: CASSPSPGGSYTGELFF. V is TRBV5-4 and J is TRBJ2-2; the match to TRBD1 covers 8 bases. Germline CDR1 reads SGHNT; CDR2 reads YYREEE (reference sequence). The V and J ends lost 5 bases and 3 bases, in that order; junction bases with no gene match: 12. The CDR3 runs 17 residues.

The chain carries TRBV9 and TRBJ2-4; 8 nucleotides agree with TRBD1. Germline V gene lookup returns CDR1 SGDLS and CDR2 YYNGEE. The trim removed 0 bases at V and 1 base at J, leaving 9 bases unmatched. The CDR3 has 18 amino acids. The CDR3 sequence is CASSVDPQGVSAKNIQYF. The CDR3 coding sequence is TGTGCCAGCAGCGTAGACCCACAGGGGGTATCGGCCAAAAACATTCAGTACTTC.

The chain uses TRBV27 and TRBJ2-5, with 8 bases lining up with TRBD2. V shed 10 bases, J shed 5 bases, and the junction held 12 bases outside the gene matches. CDR1 and CDR2 (germline): MNHEY, SMNVEV (reference sequence). The CDR3 loop spans 14 amino acids. The CDR3 nucleotides read TGTGCCACCCAACGGGGGGGGCCACGGGAGACCCAGTACTTC. Protein: CATQRGGPRETQYF.

The chain couples TRBV5-1 to TRBJ1-4; 8 bases align to TRBD1. Germline V lookup: CDR1 SGHRS, CDR2 YFSETQ. V was pared by 0 bases and J by 6 bases, with 7 bases of the junction left unmatched. The CDR3 spans 16 residues. The CDR3 protein is CASSLEQGGVYEKLFF. CDR3 coding DNA: TGCGCCAGCAGCTTGGAACAGGGGGGTGTATATGAAAAACTGTTTTTT.

CDR3 protein: CASSAVQTLTEAFF. The CDR3, as DNA: TGTGCCAGCAGTGCAGTTCAGACACTCACTGAAGCTTTCTTT. The chain links TRBV2 to TRBJ1-1; D ambiguous. Germline loops: CDR1 SNHLY, CDR2 FYNNEI. CDR3 length equals 14 residues. V was clipped by 4 bases and J by 4 bases, with 13 bases between them.

The V and J genes are TRBV12-5 and TRBJ2-7; 8 bases fit TRBD1. The V segment lost 5 bases and the J segment 4 bases; nucleotides outside the gene matches: 13. CDR3 length: 16 amino acids. CDR1 is LGHNT, CDR2 FRNRAP, per germline. The CDR3: CASGENKDRDPYEQYF. The CDR3 coding sequence is TGTGCTAGTGGTGAGAACAAGGACAGGGATCCTTACGAGCAGTACTTC.

V usage is TRBV2 and J usage is TRBJ2-7; 8 bases map to TRBD1. The CDR3 runs 14 residues. The germline CDR1 and CDR2 sequences are SNHLY and FYNNEI. The V segment lost 6 bases and the J segment 5 bases; nucleotides outside the gene matches: 9. This chain's CDR3 is CASRLRDRKDEQYF. The CDR3 bases are TGTGCCAGCAGGCTCCGGGACAGGAAAGACGAGCAGTACTTC.

The rearrangement links TRBV5-4 to TRBJ1-1; 7 nucleotides align to TRBD1. Germline lookup yields CDR1 SGHNT and CDR2 YYREEE (reference sequence). J lost 1 base, V lost 3 bases, and 3 bases had no gene match. The CDR3 is 14 amino acids. Here the CDR3 reads CASSSRTGNTEAFF. CDR3 DNA: TGTGCCAGCAGCTCTCGGACAGGGAACACTGAAGCTTTCTTT.

The chain employs TRBV21-1 and TRBJ1-4. TRBV21-1 is an annotated pseudogene. This CDR3 is 17 amino acids long. This CDR3 is CASTFDGSLTLNEKLFF. Here the CDR3 DNA reads TGTGCCAGCACCTTCGACGGGTCACTCACCCTGAATGAAAAACTGTTTTTT.

The genes are TRBV19 and TRBJ1-1, with TRBD1 as a possible D gene (6 bases). CDR1 and CDR2 from the germline V gene are LNHDA and SQIVND (reference sequence). The CDR3 consists of 18 residues. V gave up 7 bases and J gave up 0 bases, with 24 bases separating them. The DNA of the CDR3 is TGTGCCAGTATGAGGGGGAGGAGATCCTTAAAACTGAACACTGAAGCTTTCTTT. Protein: CASMRGRRSLKLNTEAFF.

This chain joins TRBV7-9 and TRBJ1-2; a possible D gene is TRBD1 (5 bases). V lost 5 bases and J lost 4, with 20 bases in between. The CDR3 contains 16 residues. CDR1 is SEHNR, CDR2 FQNEAQ, per germline (reference sequence). CDR3 amino acids: CASSGTTADPAYGYTF. The CDR3 nucleotides are TGTGCCAGCAGCGGGACCACCGCGGATCCGGCCTATGGCTACACCTTC.

V usage is TRBV4-3 and J usage is TRBJ1-1, with a possible D match to TRBD1 (5 bases). CDR3 size: 16 residues. Germline assignment: CDR1 LGHNA and CDR2 YSLEER. V lost 3 bases to trimming and J lost 5 bases, with 19 bases between them. Here the CDR3 reads CASSHRTLSGMTEAFF. DNA of the CDR3: TGCGCCAGCAGCCATCGTACTCTTTCAGGGATGACTGAAGCTTTCTTT.

This chain joins TRBV15 and TRBJ1-1; TRBD1 aligns across 8 bases. The CDR3 has 12 residues. The germline V gene encodes CDR1 LNHNV and CDR2 YYDKDF (reference sequence). V trimming: 3 bases; J trimming: 7 bases; junction bases outside the gene matches: 1. CDR3 coding DNA: TGTGCCACCAGCAGGGACAGGGATGAAGCTTTCTTT. Its translation: CATSRDRDEAFF.

The rearrangement links TRBV30 to TRBJ2-1; 7 nucleotides match TRBD2. In germline, CDR1 is GTSNPN, CDR2 SVGIG (reference sequence). Trimming at V came to 2 bases and at J to 8 bases, leaving 12 bases not matched to a gene. The length of the CDR3 is 15 residues. The CDR3 protein is CAWSLGLGVVDEQFF. CDR3 nucleotides: TGTGCCTGGAGTCTAGGACTAGGGGTTGTCGATGAGCAGTTCTTC. Filled out from reference TRBV30 and TRBJ2-1, the complete variable domain reads SQTIHQWPATLVQPVGSPLSLECTVEGTSNPNLYWYRQAAGRGLQLLFYSVGIGQISSEVPQNLSASRPQDRQFILSSKKLLLSDSGFYLCAWSLGLGVVDEQFFGPGTRLTVL.

This chain uses TRBV10-1 with TRBJ2-1, with TRBD2 identical over 7 bases. The CDR3 runs to 13 residues. V lost 7 bases, J lost 7 bases, and 7 bases stayed unmatched. The germline V gene encodes CDR1 WNHNN and CDR2 SYGVQD (reference sequence). The DNA of the CDR3 is TGCGCCAGCAACGGCGGGGGTACAAATGAGCAGTTCTTC. Residues: CASNGGGTNEQFF.

The genes are TRBV11-1 and TRBJ1-1; D possibly corresponds to TRBD1 (6 bases). The CDR3 is 14 amino acids. Germline assignment: CDR1 SGHAT and CDR2 FQDESV (reference sequence). The V end lost 1 base, the J end lost 0 bases, and 6 bases lay between the germline ends. The CDR3 DNA reads as TGTGCCAGCAGCTTAGACAGGGTGAACACTGAAGCTTTCTTT. It translates to CASSLDRVNTEAFF.

As DNA, the CDR3 is TGTGCCAGCAGCCCCGGACTAGCGGGGGGTCTCGGGGAGCTGTTTTTT. Its translation: CASSPGLAGGLGELFF. J is TRBJ2-2 and V is TRBV9, with TRBD2 identical over 14 bases. The V gene end was trimmed by 4 bases and the J gene end by 7 bases; junction bases not matched to a gene: 6. The germline V gene has CDR1 SGDLS and CDR2 YYNGEE. There are 16 residues in the CDR3.

The chain has TRBV7-3 and TRBJ1-2; TRBD1 aligns across 8 bases. The CDR3 has 16 residues. Germline values: CDR1 SGHTA, CDR2 FQGTGA. Unmatched junction bases numbered 6, after V lost 3 bases and J lost 0 bases. CDR3 DNA sequence: TGTGCCAGCAGCTTTTCAGGGGGCCAAGCTAACTATGGCTACACCTTC. Amino acids: CASSFSGGQANYGYTF.